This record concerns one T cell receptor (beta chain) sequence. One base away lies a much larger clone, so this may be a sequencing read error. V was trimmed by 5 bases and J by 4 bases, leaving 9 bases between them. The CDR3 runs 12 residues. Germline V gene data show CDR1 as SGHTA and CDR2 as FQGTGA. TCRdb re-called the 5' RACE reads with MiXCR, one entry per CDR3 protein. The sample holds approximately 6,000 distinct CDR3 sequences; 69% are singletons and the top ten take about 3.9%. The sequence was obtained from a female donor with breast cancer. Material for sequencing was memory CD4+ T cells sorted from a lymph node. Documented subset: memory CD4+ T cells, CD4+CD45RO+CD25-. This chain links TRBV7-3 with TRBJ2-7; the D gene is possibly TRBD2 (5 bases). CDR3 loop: CASSDKRYEQYF. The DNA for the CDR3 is TGTGCCAGCAGCGACAAGCGGTACGAGCAGTACTTC. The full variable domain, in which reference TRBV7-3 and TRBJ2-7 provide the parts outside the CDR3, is GAGVSQTPSNKVTEKGKYVELRCDPISGHTALYWYRQSLGQGPEFLIYFQGTGAADDSGLPNDRFFAVRPEGSVSTLKIQRTERGDSAVYLCASSDKRYEQYFGPGTRLTVT.